This entry describes one T cell receptor beta chain. This CDR3 has 14 amino acids. V was clipped by 0 bases and J by 5 bases, with 9 bases between them. CDR1 is SGHVS, CDR2 FQNEAQ, per germline. Generated by immunoSEQ multiplex PCR, the TCRdb table keeps only in-frame clones and is missing some. The sample comprises fewer than 45,000 clones, 70% to 90% of which are singletons, and roughly a third rests with the top ten. The data stem from a study of blood T cell repertoires in COVID-19. Overall study: Samples representing acute and convalescent COVID-19 were sourced from the United States, Italy and Spain. From T cells, B-cell-depleted T cells, or PBMCs came the material, which was cDNA or gDNA.

The chain couples TRBV7-8 to TRBJ2-3; D is ambiguous. This clonotype was obtained from a woman older than 75 with acute or convalescent COVID-19. The sequenced sample was peripheral blood. The CDR3 spells CASSLAQVVDTQYF. CDR3 sequence (DNA): TGTGCCAGCAGCTTAGCGCAGGTCGTAGATACGCAGTATTTT.